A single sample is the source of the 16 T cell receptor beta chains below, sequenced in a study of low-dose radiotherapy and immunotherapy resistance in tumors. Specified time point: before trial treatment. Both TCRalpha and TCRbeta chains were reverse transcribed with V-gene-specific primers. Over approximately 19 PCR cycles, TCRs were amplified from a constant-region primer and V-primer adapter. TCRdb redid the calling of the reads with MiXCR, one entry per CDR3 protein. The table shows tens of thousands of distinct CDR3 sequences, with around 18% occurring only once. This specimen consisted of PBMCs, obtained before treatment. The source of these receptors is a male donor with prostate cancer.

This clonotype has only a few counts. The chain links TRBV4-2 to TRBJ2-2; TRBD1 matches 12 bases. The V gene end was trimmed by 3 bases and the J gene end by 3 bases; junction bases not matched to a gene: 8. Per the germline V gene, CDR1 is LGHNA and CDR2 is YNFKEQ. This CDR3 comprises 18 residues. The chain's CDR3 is CASSHEPGTGGYTGELFF. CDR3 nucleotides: TGTGCCAGCAGCCACGAACCGGGGACAGGGGGCTACACCGGGGAGCTGTTTTTT.

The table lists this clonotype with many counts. CDR3 region: CASSQAGGAKRETQYF. The CDR3 DNA is TGTGCCAGCAGTCAAGCAGGGGGGGCAAAGAGGGAGACCCAGTACTTC. The rearrangement uses TRBV27 and TRBJ2-5; D tentatively fits TRBD1 or TRBD2 (7 bases each). The CDR3 sequence is 16 residues long. Trimming took off 5 bases at V and 5 bases at J, with 21 bases between the two ends. Germline CDR1 reads MNHEY; CDR2 reads SMNVEV (reference sequence).

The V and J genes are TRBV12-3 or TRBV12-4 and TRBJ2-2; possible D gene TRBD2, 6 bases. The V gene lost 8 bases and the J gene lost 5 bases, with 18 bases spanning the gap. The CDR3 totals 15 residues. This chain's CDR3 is CASVGGPRYTGELFF. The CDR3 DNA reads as TGTGCCAGCGTCGGGGGTCCGAGGTATACCGGGGAGCTGTTTTTT.

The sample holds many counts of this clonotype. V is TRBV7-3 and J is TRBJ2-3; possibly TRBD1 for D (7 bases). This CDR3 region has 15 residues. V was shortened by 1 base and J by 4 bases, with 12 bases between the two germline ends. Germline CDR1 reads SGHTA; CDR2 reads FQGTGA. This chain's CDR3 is CASSLKGGGADTQYF. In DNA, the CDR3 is TGTGCCAGCAGCTTAAAAGGGGGCGGGGCAGATACGCAGTATTTT.

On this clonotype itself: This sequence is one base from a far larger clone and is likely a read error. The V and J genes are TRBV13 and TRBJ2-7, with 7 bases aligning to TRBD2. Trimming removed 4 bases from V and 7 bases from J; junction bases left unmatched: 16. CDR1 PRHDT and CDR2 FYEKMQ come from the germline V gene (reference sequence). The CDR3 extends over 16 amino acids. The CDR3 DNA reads TGTGCCAGCAGCTCCGATAGCGGGCGCTCCTACAATGAGCAGTACTTC. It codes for CASSSDSGRSYNEQYF.

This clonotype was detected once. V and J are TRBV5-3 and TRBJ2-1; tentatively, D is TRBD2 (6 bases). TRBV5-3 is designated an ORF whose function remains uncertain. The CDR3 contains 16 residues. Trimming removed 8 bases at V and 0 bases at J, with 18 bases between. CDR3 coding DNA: TGTGCCAGCAGCGCGCGGCGGGGAAACTCCTACAATGAGCAGTTCTTC. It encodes CASSARRGNSYNEQFF.

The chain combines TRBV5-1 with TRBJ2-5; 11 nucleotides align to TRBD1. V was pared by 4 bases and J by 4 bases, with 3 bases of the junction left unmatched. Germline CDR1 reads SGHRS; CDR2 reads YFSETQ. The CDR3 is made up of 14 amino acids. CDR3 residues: CASSPDRGRETQYF. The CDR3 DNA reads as TGCGCCAGCAGCCCGGACAGGGGGCGAGAGACCCAGTACTTC.

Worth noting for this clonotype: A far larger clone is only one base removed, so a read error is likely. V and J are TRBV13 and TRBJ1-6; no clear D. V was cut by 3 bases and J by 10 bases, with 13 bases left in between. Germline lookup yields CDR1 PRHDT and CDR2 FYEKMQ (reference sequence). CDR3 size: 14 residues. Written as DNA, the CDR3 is TGTGCCAGCAGCTTGGAGCAGGAGCGATCACCCCTCCACTTT. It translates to CASSLEQERSPLHF.

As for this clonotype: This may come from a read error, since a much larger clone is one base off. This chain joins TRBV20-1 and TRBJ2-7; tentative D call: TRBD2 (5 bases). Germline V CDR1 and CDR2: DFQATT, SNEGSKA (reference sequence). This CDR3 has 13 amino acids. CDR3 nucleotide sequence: TGCAGTACTAGACCCCACGGGGTCTACGAGCAGTACTTC. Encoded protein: CSTRPHGVYEQYF.

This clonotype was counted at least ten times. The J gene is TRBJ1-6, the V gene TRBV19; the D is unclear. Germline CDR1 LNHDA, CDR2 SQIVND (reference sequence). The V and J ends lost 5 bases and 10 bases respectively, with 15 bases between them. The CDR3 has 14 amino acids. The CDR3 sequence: CASSFRHSGSPLHF. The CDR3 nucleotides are TGTGCCAGTAGTTTTCGACACTCCGGATCACCCCTCCACTTT.

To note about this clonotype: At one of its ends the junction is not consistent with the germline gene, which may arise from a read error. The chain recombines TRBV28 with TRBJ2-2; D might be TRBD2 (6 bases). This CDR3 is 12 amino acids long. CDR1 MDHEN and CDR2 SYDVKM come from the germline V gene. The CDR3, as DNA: TGTGCGAGCAGTTCCCCAGTCGGGGAGGTGTTTTTT. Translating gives CASSSPVGEVFF.

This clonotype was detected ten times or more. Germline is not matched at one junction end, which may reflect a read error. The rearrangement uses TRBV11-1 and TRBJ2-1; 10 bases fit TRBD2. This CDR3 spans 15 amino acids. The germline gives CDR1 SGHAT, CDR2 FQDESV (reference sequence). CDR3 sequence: CASSVAGGFDNEQFF. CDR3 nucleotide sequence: TGTGCCAGCAGCGTAGCGGGGGGTTTCGACAATGAGCAGTTCTTC.

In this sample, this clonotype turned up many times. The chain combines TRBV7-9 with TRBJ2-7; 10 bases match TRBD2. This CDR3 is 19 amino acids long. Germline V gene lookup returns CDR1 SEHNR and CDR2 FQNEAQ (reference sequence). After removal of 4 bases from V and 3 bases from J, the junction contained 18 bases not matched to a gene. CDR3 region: CASSSDRAPLAGGNYEQYF. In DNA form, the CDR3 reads TGTGCCAGCAGCTCTGACAGGGCTCCATTAGCGGGAGGAAACTACGAGCAGTACTTC. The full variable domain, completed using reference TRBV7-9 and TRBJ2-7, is DTGVSQNPRHKITKRGQNVTFRCDPISEHNRLYWYRQTLGQGPEFLTYFQNEAQLEKSRLLSDRFSAERPKGSFSTLEIQRTEQGDSAMYLCASSSDRAPLAGGNYEQYFGPGTRLTVT.

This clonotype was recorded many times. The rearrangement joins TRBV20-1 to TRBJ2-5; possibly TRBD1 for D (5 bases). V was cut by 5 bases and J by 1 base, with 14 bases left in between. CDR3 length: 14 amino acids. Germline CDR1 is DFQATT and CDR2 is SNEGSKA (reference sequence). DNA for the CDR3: TGCAGTGCTCAAGGGGTCCTCGGCCAAGAGACCCAGTACTTC. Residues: CSAQGVLGQETQYF.

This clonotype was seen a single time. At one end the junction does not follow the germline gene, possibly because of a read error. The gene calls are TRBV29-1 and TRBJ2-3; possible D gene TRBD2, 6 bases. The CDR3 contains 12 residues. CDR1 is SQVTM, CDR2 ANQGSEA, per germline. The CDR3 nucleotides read TGCAGCGTCGAAGGAGGGCCGGGTACGCAGTATTTT. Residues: CSVEGGPGTQYF.

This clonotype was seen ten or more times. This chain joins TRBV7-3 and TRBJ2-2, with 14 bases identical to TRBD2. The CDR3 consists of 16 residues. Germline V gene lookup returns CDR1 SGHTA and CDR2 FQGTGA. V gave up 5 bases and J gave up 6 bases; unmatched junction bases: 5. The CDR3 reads CASSPRLAGGSGELFF. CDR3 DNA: TGTGCCAGCAGCCCCCGACTAGCGGGGGGGTCCGGGGAGCTGTTTTTT.